This T cell receptor (beta chain) was found in a study of cytomegalovirus exposure and HLA in healthy donors. Study conclusions and caveats: Relative to equally common others, HLA-associated TCR beta chains showed greater clonal expansion in a later analysis.

The PCR used 60 Vbeta and 13 Jbeta primers. The protocol was immunoSEQ multiplex PCR, while the TCRdb copy is restricted to in-frame clones and leaves out a portion. The repertoire holds a few hundred thousand clones, with roughly 75% as singletons. This CDR3 has 15 amino acids. Germline values: CDR1 SSHAT, CDR2 FNYEAQ (reference sequence). With regard to this clone: No antigen is known for it. Sequence at one end of the junction differs from germline and may be a read error.

The receptor's source is a woman younger than 45 in good health and CMV-seronegative. Sequencing was done on a sample of PBMCs. The genes are TRBV7-7 and TRBJ2-3; 8 positions match TRBD2. CDR3 in amino acids: CASSLEAGATDTQYF. The CDR3 DNA is TGTGCTAGCAGCTTAGAAGCGGGAGCTACAGATACGCAGTATTTT. Full variable domain (missing parts from reference TRBV7-7 and TRBJ2-3): GAGVSQSPRYKVTKRGQDVTLRCDPISSHATLYWYQQALGQGPEFLTYFNYEAQPDKSGLPSDRFSAERPEGSISTLTIQRTEQRDSAMYRCASSLEAGATDTQYFGPGTRLTVL.